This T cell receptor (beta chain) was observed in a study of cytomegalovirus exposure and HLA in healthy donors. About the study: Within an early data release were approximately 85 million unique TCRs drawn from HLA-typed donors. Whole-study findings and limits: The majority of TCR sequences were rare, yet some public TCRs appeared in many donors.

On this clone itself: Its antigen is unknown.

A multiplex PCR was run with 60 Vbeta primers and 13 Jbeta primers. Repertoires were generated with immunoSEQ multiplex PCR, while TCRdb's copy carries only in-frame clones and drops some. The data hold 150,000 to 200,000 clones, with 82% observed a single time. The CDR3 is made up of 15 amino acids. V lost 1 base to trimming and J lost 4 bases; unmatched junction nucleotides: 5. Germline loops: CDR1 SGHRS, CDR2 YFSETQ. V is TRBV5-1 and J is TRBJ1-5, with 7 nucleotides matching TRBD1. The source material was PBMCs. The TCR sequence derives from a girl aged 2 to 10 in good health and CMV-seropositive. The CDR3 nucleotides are TGCGCCAGCAGCTTGCACGGACAGGTGAATCAGCCCCAGCATTTT. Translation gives CASSLHGQVNQPQHF.